Each of the 15 T cell receptor beta chains below was sequenced from the same sample in a study of blood T cell repertoires in COVID-19. Data came from immunoSEQ multiplex PCR; TCRdb stores just in-frame clones and leaves some out. The table records around 100,000 clones, just over 85% of them present only once. Sequencing was carried out using peripheral blood. The origin of the receptors is a human donor in a cohort sampled during active COVID-19.

V usage is TRBV6-5 and J usage is TRBJ1-2; D is ambiguous. This CDR3 has 14 amino acids. CDR1 MNHEY and CDR2 SVGAGI come from the germline V gene. V was clipped by 7 bases and J by 0 bases, with 12 bases between them. The CDR3 sequence is CASMRYGTNYGYTF. Here the CDR3 DNA reads TGTGCCAGCATGCGGTACGGAACTAACTATGGCTACACCTTC.

V is TRBV28 and J is TRBJ1-5, with D tentatively TRBD1 (6 bases). From germline, CDR1 is MDHEN and CDR2 SYDVKM. Trimming pared 6 bases from V and 4 bases from J, leaving 16 bases between. The CDR3 length is 15 residues. Here the CDR3 DNA reads TGTGCCAGCAGCAGTTCCGGGACAACAAATCAGCCCCAGCATTTT. This gives the protein CASSSSGTTNQPQHF. The full variable domain, its missing parts supplied by reference TRBV28 and TRBJ1-5, is DVKVTQSSRYLVKRTGEKVFLECVQDMDHENMFWYRQDPGLGLRLIYFSYDVKMKEKGDIPEGYSVSREKKERFSLILESASTNQTSMYLCASSSSGTTNQPQHFGDGTRLSIL.

The rearrangement links TRBV27 to TRBJ2-1; TRBD2 is a possible D gene (6 bases). Per germline, CDR1 MNHEY and CDR2 SMNVEV (reference sequence). Trimming pared 8 bases from V and 1 base from J, leaving 9 bases between. The CDR3 has 13 amino acids. CDR3 in amino acids: CASGDFSYNEQFF. As DNA, the CDR3 is TGTGCCAGCGGGGACTTTTCCTACAATGAGCAGTTCTTC.

The CDR3 bases are TGTGCCAGCAGCTTGGCTAGCGGGGACACCGGGGAGCTGTTTTTT. This gives the protein CASSLASGDTGELFF. The chain links TRBV7-9 to TRBJ2-2; 9 bases map to TRBD2. The ends lost 3 bases at V and 3 bases at J; junction bases unmatched: 2. The germline V gene encodes CDR1 SEHNR and CDR2 FQNEAQ (reference sequence). This CDR3 has 15 amino acids.

The chain's CDR3 is CASSVGIAGVNEQFF. The CDR3 DNA is TGTGCCAGCAGCGTAGGAATAGCGGGAGTAAATGAGCAGTTCTTC. The chain is built from TRBV9 and TRBJ2-1, with 9 bases that match TRBD2. Trimming cost V 0 bases and J 7 bases; bases outside gene matches: 5. Germline lookup yields CDR1 SGDLS and CDR2 YYNGEE. The CDR3 consists of 15 residues. The full variable domain, completed using reference TRBV9 and TRBJ2-1, is DSGVTQTPKHLITATGQRVTLRCSPRSGDLSVYWYQQSLDQGLQFLIQYYNGEERAKGNILERFSAQQFPDLHSELNLSSLELGDSALYFCASSVGIAGVNEQFFGPGTRLTVL.

V gene TRBV5-1 combines with J gene TRBJ2-1, with TRBD1 matching over 7 bases. CDR1 is SGHRS, CDR2 YFSETQ, per germline. This CDR3 has 15 amino acids. V trimming: 4 bases; J trimming: 7 bases; junction bases outside the gene matches: 11. CDR3 sequence: CASSETGYNTNEQFF. The CDR3 DNA follows: TGCGCCAGCAGCGAGACAGGGTATAACACTAATGAGCAGTTCTTC.

The V gene is TRBV28, the J gene TRBJ1-4; D is possibly TRBD1 (6 bases). Germline CDR1 is MDHEN and CDR2 is SYDVKM. V dropped 5 bases and J dropped 13 bases, with 11 bases sitting between them. This CDR3 contains 11 residues. This CDR3 is CASSQGGGLFF. The DNA of the CDR3 is TGTGCCAGCAGTCAGGGAGGGGGACTGTTTTTT. The full variable domain, with the rest looked up from reference TRBV28 and TRBJ1-4, is DVKVTQSSRYLVKRTGEKVFLECVQDMDHENMFWYRQDPGLGLRLIYFSYDVKMKEKGDIPEGYSVSREKKERFSLILESASTNQTSMYLCASSQGGGLFFGSGTQLSVL.

V gene TRBV6-5 combines with J gene TRBJ1-2; a weak D match, TRBD1 (5 bases). Germline lookup yields CDR1 MNHEY and CDR2 SVGAGI. Trimming removed 0 bases from V and 6 bases from J, with 11 bases in between. This CDR3 spans 14 amino acids. CDR3 amino acids: CASSYSPQANGYTF. CDR3 in DNA: TGTGCCAGCAGTTACTCCCCACAGGCGAATGGCTACACCTTC.

The genes are TRBV3-1 (or the pseudogene TRBV3-2) and TRBJ1-3, with D unresolved. The CDR3 runs 14 residues. Germline CDR1 reads LGHDT; CDR2 reads YNNKEL (reference sequence). Trimming left V 1 base short and J 9 bases short, with 13 bases between. The chain's CDR3 is CASSQVRFSGTIYF. CDR3 bases: TGTGCCAGCAGCCAAGTTAGATTCTCCGGCACCATATATTTT.

This chain joins TRBV4-1 and TRBJ2-3; possible D gene TRBD2, 7 bases. CDR1 MGHRA and CDR2 YSYEKL come from the germline V gene. This CDR3 is 15 amino acids long. V was clipped by 4 bases and J by 0 bases, with 11 bases between them. The CDR3 nucleotides are TGCGCCAGCAGCCTAGGGGGGGGAAGCACAGATACGCAGTATTTT. Amino acid sequence: CASSLGGGSTDTQYF.

The CDR3 spells CSPWTSNTEAFF. In nucleotides, the CDR3 is TGCAGCCCCTGGACATCCAACACTGAAGCTTTCTTT. The chain employs TRBV29-1 and TRBJ1-1; possibly TRBD1 for D (5 bases). V was pared by 8 bases and J by 2 bases, with 12 bases between. The V gene's germline CDR1 is SQVTM and CDR2 ANQGSEA. This CDR3 has 12 amino acids.

The chain carries TRBV29-1 and TRBJ2-7, with D tentatively TRBD2 (5 bases). V lost 4 bases to trimming and J lost 0 bases, with 10 bases between them. This CDR3 has 13 residues. Per germline, CDR1 SQVTM and CDR2 ANQGSEA. The CDR3 nucleotides are TGCAGCGTTGGGCCGGGATCCTCCTACGAGCAGTACTTC. It is translated as CSVGPGSSYEQYF.

This clone was seen just once. The chain recombines TRBV5-1 with TRBJ2-1; TRBD2 matches at 7 bases. This CDR3 is built from 15 residues. The germline V gene has CDR1 SGHRS and CDR2 YFSETQ. V shed 6 bases, J shed 0 bases, and the junction held 6 bases outside the gene matches. Here the CDR3 reads CASTSGVSSYNEQFF. Written as DNA, the CDR3 is TGCGCCAGCACCAGCGGGGTTAGCTCCTACAATGAGCAGTTCTTC. The full variable domain, in which reference TRBV5-1 and TRBJ2-1 provide the parts outside the CDR3, is KAGVTQTPRYLIKTRGQQVTLSCSPISGHRSVSWYQQTPGQGLQFLFEYFSETQRNKGNFPGRFSGRQFSNSRSEMNVSTLELGDSALYLCASTSGVSSYNEQFFGPGTRLTVL.

The chain employs TRBV3-1 (or the pseudogene TRBV3-2) and TRBJ2-3; D may be TRBD2 (5 bases). The CDR3 totals 16 residues. In germline, CDR1 is LGHDT, CDR2 YNNKEL (reference sequence). The germline V and J ends were trimmed by 0 bases and 7 bases, with 17 bases remaining between them. The CDR3 is CASSQERRVGGNTQYF. CDR3 bases: TGTGCCAGCAGCCAAGAACGGCGGGTGGGTGGTAATACGCAGTATTTT.

The genes are TRBV28 and TRBJ2-1; TRBD1 matches 10 bases. The junction had 10 bases not matched to a gene; V was cut back by 4 bases and J by 7 bases. The CDR3 sequence is 16 residues long. The germline CDR1 and CDR2 sequences are MDHEN and SYDVKM. In DNA form, the CDR3 reads TGTGCCAGCAGTTCGGGACAGGGGAGTCGGGTGAATGAGCAGTTCTTC. This encodes CASSSGQGSRVNEQFF.